The 8 T cell receptor beta chains presented below share a single source sample, sequenced in a study of blood T cells in healthy people across ages. Through a sample-barcoded 5' primer and a J-beta primer mix, a second PCR was run for roughly 7 to 11 cycles. TCRdb itself ran the 5' RACE reads through MiXCR, one entry per CDR3 protein. The sample includes approximately 580,000 distinct CDR3 sequences, about 25% seen only once; the top ten take roughly 9.4%. These data are also associated with another study on T cells of mothers and their children.

Sequencing used blood. These receptors came from a boy between 10 and 17 years old in good health.

In its sample, this clonotype was seen a few times. The rearrangement links TRBV20-1 to TRBJ2-1; 14 nucleotides agree with TRBD2. Germline lookup yields CDR1 DFQATT and CDR2 SNEGSKA (reference sequence). The length of the CDR3 is 19 residues. Trimming at V came to 1 base and at J to 0 bases, leaving 8 bases not matched to a gene. CDR3 residues: CSARAFETSGRASYNEQFF. For the CDR3, the DNA is TGCAGTGCTAGAGCCTTCGAGACTAGCGGGAGGGCCTCCTACAATGAGCAGTTCTTC.

This clonotype was counted only a few times. The chain links TRBV27 to TRBJ1-1, with TRBD1 matching 9 bases. After removal of 4 bases from V and 5 bases from J, the junction contained 5 bases not matched to a gene. The CDR3 loop spans 14 amino acids. Germline assignment: CDR1 MNHEY and CDR2 SMNVEV (reference sequence). The CDR3 DNA sequence: TGTGCCAGCAGTTCACAGGGGGCGAGTACTGAAGCTTTCTTT. The encoded protein is CASSSQGASTEAFF.

This clonotype was detected ten times or more. The chain has TRBV10-3 and TRBJ2-7; D might be TRBD2 (6 bases). Germline loops: CDR1 ENHRY, CDR2 SYGVKD. V lost 0 bases to trimming and J lost 0 bases, with 6 bases between them. This CDR3 is 14 amino acids long. The CDR3 DNA sequence: TGTGCCATCAGTGAGTCTAGCGGCTCCTACGAGCAGTACTTC. As protein: CAISESSGSYEQYF.

This clonotype was detected only a few times. J is TRBJ2-1 and V is TRBV6-2 or TRBV6-3; D gene ambiguous. Germline assignment: CDR1 MNHEY and CDR2 SVGEGT. The CDR3 consists of 12 residues. Trimming stripped 0 bases from V and 9 bases from J, with 6 bases between. This CDR3 is CASSYSNGEQFF. In nucleotides, the CDR3 is TGTGCCAGCAGTTACTCGAACGGTGAGCAGTTCTTC.

As concerns this clonotype: One junction end does not reproduce the germline sequence, and a read error may be involved. The chain joins TRBV12-3 or TRBV12-4 to TRBJ2-5; TRBD1 aligns across 9 bases. The CDR3 spans 13 residues. The CDR3 DNA reads as TGTGCCAGCAGTCCTGGGACAGGGAGTCCCAACGCCTTC. Translation gives CASSPGTGSPNAF.

This clonotype was picked up a small number of times. The V and J genes are TRBV3-1 and TRBJ1-2; no clear D gene. There are 12 residues in the CDR3. The germline CDR1 and CDR2 sequences are LGHDT and YNNKEL (reference sequence). Trimming removed 2 bases from V and 8 bases from J, with 9 bases in between. The chain's CDR3 is CASSQSTSGYTF. The CDR3 coding sequence is TGTGCCAGCAGCCAATCCACGAGCGGCTACACCTTC.

This clonotype was seen more than once but under ten times. The genes are TRBV29-1 and TRBJ1-2; D might be TRBD1 (5 bases). Trimming took off 7 bases at V and 4 bases at J, with 13 bases between the two ends. Per germline, CDR1 SQVTM and CDR2 ANQGSEA. The CDR3 covers 12 residues. The chain's CDR3 is CSAHAGFYGYTF. CDR3 DNA: TGCAGCGCCCACGCAGGGTTCTATGGCTACACCTTC.

This clonotype was seen only a few times. The chain combines TRBV2 with TRBJ1-5; 9 nucleotides agree with TRBD1. The CDR3 length is 14 residues. CDR1 is SNHLY, CDR2 FYNNEI, per germline. V was pared by 7 bases and J by 7 bases, with 8 bases of the junction left unmatched. The CDR3 is CASNLDRGGQPQHF. As DNA, the CDR3 is TGTGCCAGCAATCTGGACAGGGGTGGGCAGCCCCAGCATTTT.